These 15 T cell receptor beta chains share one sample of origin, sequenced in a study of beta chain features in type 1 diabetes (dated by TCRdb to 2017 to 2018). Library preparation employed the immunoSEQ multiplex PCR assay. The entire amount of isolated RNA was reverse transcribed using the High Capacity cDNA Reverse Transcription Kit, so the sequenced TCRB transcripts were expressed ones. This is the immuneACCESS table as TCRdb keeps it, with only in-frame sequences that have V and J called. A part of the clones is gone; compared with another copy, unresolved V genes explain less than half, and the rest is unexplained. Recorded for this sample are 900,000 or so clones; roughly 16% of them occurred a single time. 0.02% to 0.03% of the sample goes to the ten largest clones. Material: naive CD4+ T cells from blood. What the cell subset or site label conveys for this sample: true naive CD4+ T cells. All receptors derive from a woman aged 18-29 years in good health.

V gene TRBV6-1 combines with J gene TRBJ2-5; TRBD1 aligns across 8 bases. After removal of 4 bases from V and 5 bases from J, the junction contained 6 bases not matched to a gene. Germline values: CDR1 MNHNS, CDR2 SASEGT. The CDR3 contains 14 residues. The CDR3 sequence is CASSVNRGKETQYF. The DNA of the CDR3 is TGTGCCAGCAGTGTGAACAGGGGGAAGGAGACCCAGTACTTC.

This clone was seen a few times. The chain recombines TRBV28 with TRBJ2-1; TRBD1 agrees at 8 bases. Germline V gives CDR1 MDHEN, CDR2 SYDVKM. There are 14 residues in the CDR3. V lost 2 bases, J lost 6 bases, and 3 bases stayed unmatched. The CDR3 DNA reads TGTGCCAGCAGTTTAGGGACAGGACTCAATGAGCAGTTCTTC. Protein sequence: CASSLGTGLNEQFF. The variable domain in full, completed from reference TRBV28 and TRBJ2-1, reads DVKVTQSSRYLVKRTGEKVFLECVQDMDHENMFWYRQDPGLGLRLIYFSYDVKMKEKGDIPEGYSVSREKKERFSLILESASTNQTSMYLCASSLGTGLNEQFFGPGTRLTVL.

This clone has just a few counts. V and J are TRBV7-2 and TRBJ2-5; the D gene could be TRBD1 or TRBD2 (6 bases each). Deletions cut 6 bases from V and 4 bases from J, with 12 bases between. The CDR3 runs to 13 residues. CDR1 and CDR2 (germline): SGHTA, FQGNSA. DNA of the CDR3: TGTGCCAGCAGATCGGGGGCCCGAGAGACCCAGTACTTC. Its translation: CASRSGARETQYF.

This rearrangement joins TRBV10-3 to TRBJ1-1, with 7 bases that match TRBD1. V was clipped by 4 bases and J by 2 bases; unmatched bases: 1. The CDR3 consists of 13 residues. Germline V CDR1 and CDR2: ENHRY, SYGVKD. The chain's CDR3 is CAISVGGNTEAFF. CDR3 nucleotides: TGTGCCATCAGTGTAGGGGGCAACACTGAAGCTTTCTTT.

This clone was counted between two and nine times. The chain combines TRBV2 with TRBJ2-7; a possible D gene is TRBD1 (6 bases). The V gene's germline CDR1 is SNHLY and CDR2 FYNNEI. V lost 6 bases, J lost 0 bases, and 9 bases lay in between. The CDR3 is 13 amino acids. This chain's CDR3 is CASRRGYSYEQYF. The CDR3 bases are TGTGCCAGCAGGAGGGGGTACTCCTACGAGCAGTACTTC.

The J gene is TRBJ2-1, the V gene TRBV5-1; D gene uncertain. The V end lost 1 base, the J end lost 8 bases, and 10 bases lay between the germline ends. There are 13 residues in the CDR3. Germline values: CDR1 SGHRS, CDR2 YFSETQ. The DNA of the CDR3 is TGCGCCAGCAGCTTGTGGGTCTTGGATGAGCAGTTCTTC. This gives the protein CASSLWVLDEQFF.

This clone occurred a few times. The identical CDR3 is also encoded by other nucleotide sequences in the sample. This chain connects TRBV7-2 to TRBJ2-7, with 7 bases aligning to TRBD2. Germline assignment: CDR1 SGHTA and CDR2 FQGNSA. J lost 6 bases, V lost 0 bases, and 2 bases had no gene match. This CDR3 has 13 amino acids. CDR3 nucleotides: TGTGCCAGCAGCTTAGCGGGAGGGTTCGAGCAGTACTTC. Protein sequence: CASSLAGGFEQYF.

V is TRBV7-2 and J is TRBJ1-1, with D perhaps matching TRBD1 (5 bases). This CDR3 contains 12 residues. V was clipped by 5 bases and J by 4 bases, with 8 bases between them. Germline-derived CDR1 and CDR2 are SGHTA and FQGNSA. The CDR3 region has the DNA TGTGCCAGCAGCCACCAGGGCACTGAAGCTTTCTTT. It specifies CASSHQGTEAFF.

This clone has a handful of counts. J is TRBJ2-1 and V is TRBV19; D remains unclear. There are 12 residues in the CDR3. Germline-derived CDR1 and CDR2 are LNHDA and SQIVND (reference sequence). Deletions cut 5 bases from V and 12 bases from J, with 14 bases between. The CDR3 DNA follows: TGTGCCAGTAGTGCGCAGTTCGAGGTGCAGTTCTTC. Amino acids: CASSAQFEVQFF. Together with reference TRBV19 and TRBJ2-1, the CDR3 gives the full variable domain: DGGITQSPKYLFRKEGQNVTLSCEQNLNHDAMYWYRQDPGQGLRLIYYSQIVNDFQKGDIAEGYSVSREKKESFPLTVTSAQKNPTAFYLCASSAQFEVQFFGPGTRLTVL.

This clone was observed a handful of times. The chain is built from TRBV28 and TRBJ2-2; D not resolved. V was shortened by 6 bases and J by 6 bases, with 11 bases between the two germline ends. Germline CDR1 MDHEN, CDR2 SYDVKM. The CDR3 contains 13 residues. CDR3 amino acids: CASSYQVSGELFF. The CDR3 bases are TGTGCCAGCAGCTACCAGGTTTCCGGGGAGCTGTTTTTT.

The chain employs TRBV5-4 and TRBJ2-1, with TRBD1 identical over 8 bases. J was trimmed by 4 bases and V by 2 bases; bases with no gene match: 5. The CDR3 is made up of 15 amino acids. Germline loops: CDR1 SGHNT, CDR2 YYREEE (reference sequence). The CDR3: CASSLLGQGYNEQFF. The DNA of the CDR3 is TGTGCCAGCAGCTTATTAGGACAGGGTTACAATGAGCAGTTCTTC.

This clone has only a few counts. The CDR3 sequence: CASSRIQLDTEAFF. CDR3 nucleotides: TGTGCCAGCAGCCGTATACAGCTAGACACTGAAGCTTTCTTT. V usage is TRBV7-8 and J usage is TRBJ1-1; D remains unclear. V was cut by 5 bases and J by 3 bases, with 13 bases left in between. Looked up from germline, CDR1 is SGHVS and CDR2 is FQNEAQ. This CDR3 has 14 residues.

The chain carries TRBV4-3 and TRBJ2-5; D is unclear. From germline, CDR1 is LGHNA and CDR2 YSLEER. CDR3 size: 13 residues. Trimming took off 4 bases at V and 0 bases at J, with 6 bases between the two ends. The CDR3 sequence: CASSPGYQETQYF. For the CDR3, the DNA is TGCGCCAGCAGCCCCGGGTACCAAGAGACCCAGTACTTC.

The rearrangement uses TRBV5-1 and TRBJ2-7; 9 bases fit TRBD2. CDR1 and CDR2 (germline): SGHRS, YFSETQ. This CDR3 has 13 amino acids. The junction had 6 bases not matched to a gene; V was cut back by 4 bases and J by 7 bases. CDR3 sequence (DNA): TGCGCCAGCAGCGCTCAAACTAGCGGGGAGCAGTACTTC. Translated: CASSAQTSGEQYF.

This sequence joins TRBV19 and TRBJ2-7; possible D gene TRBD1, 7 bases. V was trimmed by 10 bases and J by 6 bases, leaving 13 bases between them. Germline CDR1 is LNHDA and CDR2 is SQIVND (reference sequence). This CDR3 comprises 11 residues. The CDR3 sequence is CATSGGPEQYF. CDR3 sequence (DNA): TGTGCCACCTCAGGGGGGCCCGAGCAGTACTTC.